The 25 T cell receptor beta chains below come from one sample, sequenced in a study of blood T cell repertoires in COVID-19. Some clones are missing from TCRdb's copy, which holds only in-frame ones; the method was immunoSEQ multiplex PCR. In the table there are over 130,000 clones, roughly 76% of which are singletons. Sequencing was done on a sample of peripheral blood. The receptors originated from a woman aged 45-59 years with active or convalescent COVID-19.

This sequence joins TRBV28 and TRBJ2-1, with D perhaps TRBD1 (5 bases). Germline values: CDR1 MDHEN, CDR2 SYDVKM. The CDR3 totals 15 residues. V was shortened by 6 bases and J by 6 bases, with 18 bases between the two germline ends. The CDR3 is CASSEGVMYGNEQFF. The CDR3 region has the DNA TGTGCCAGCAGCGAAGGGGTCATGTACGGCAATGAGCAGTTCTTC.

This clone showed up just once. The rearrangement links TRBV18 to TRBJ2-3; the D gene is possibly TRBD2 (6 bases). Looked up from germline, CDR1 is KGHSH and CDR2 is LQKENI. V was pared by 3 bases and J by 6 bases, with 19 bases between. The CDR3 loop spans 16 amino acids. CDR3 sequence (DNA): TGTGCCAGCTCACCGCCGGGACTTGCATCGTTGGATACGCAGTATTTT. Its protein is CASSPPGLASLDTQYF.

CDR3 amino acids: CASSLDRGRNEKLFF. In DNA form, the CDR3 reads TGTGCCAGCAGCTTAGACAGGGGGAGAAATGAAAAACTGTTTTTT. This chain connects TRBV7-9 to TRBJ1-4; 8 positions match TRBD1. The CDR3 covers 15 residues. Looked up from germline, CDR1 is SEHNR and CDR2 is FQNEAQ (reference sequence). Trimming cost V 1 base and J 5 bases; bases outside gene matches: 3.

The rearrangement joins TRBV11-2 to TRBJ2-5; possible D gene TRBD2, 5 bases. From germline, CDR1 is SGHAT and CDR2 FQNNGV. The length of the CDR3 is 13 residues. V lost 4 bases and J lost 2, with 8 bases in between. This CDR3 is CASSSGVQETQYF. The CDR3 DNA reads TGTGCCAGCAGCTCCGGGGTGCAAGAGACCCAGTACTTC.

The chain uses TRBV11-2 and TRBJ2-7; TRBD2 might be the D (6 bases). CDR1 and CDR2 (germline): SGHAT, FQNNGV. The germline V and J ends were trimmed by 5 bases and 0 bases, with 11 bases remaining between them. The CDR3 runs to 14 residues. The CDR3 bases are TGTGCCAGCAGCCTCGGAGGGCGCTCCTACGAGCAGTACTTC. This codes for CASSLGGRSYEQYF.

This sequence joins TRBV3-1 (or the pseudogene TRBV3-2) and TRBJ1-1; TRBD1 matches at 7 bases. Germline CDR1 is LGHDT and CDR2 is YNNKEL (reference sequence). This CDR3 is 16 amino acids long. V lost 3 bases and J lost 0; bases outside the gene matches: 7. CDR3 protein: CASSHGTDLMNTEAFF. The CDR3 DNA sequence: TGTGCCAGCAGCCACGGGACAGACCTAATGAACACTGAAGCTTTCTTT.

This chain connects TRBV19 to TRBJ1-2, with 11 bases fitting TRBD1. CDR1 is LNHDA and CDR2 is SQIVND in the germline V gene (reference sequence). CDR3 size: 14 residues. J gave up 6 bases and V 3 bases, and 3 bases lay outside the gene matches. The CDR3 DNA reads as TGTGCCAGTAGTATTCGGACAGGGGGCGATGGCTACACCTTC. It is translated as CASSIRTGGDGYTF.

V usage is TRBV19 and J usage is TRBJ2-7; 8 bases are a match to TRBD2. This CDR3 contains 14 residues. Trimming took 10 bases from V and 8 from J; bases not matched to a gene: 16. Germline V gives CDR1 LNHDA, CDR2 SQIVND (reference sequence). In DNA form, the CDR3 reads TGTGCCACCAGCCCGGGGGGACTAGTAGAACAGCAGTACTTC. It translates to CATSPGGLVEQQYF.

The chain joins TRBV10-3 to TRBJ1-4; TRBD1 agrees at 9 bases. The CDR3 runs 17 residues. Losses at the gene ends were 2 bases for V and 1 base for J; bases not matched to a gene: 5. The germline V gene encodes CDR1 ENHRY and CDR2 SYGVKD. The CDR3: CAISERDRAETNEKLFF. The CDR3 nucleotides read TGTGCCATCAGTGAGCGGGACAGGGCGGAAACTAATGAAAAACTGTTTTTT.

The chain joins TRBV7-9 to TRBJ1-4, with 8 bases matching TRBD1. CDR1 is SEHNR, CDR2 FQNEAQ, per germline (reference sequence). The J segment lost 1 base and the V segment lost 5 bases, leaving 12 bases of the junction unmatched. The CDR3 consists of 18 residues. CDR3 coding DNA: TGTGCCAGCAGCCGCGACAGGGGAGGGCAAGTAACTAATGAAAAACTGTTTTTT. This codes for CASSRDRGGQVTNEKLFF.

This chain links TRBV6-5 with TRBJ2-1; D is unclear. Trimming stripped 6 bases from V and 8 bases from J, with 20 bases between. This CDR3 has 15 residues. Germline V CDR1 and CDR2: MNHEY, SVGAGI. CDR3: CASSALFEALHEQFF. The CDR3 DNA sequence: TGTGCCAGCAGCGCGCTATTCGAGGCCCTCCATGAGCAGTTCTTC.

The sample holds many counts of this clone. V usage is TRBV6-2 or TRBV6-3 and J usage is TRBJ1-2; no definite D call. The germline V gene has CDR1 MNHEY and CDR2 SVGEGT. The ends were cut back, 5 bases at V and 1 base at J, with 11 bases in the middle. This CDR3 is 14 amino acids long. CDR3 sequence: CASSKGGNNYGYTF. CDR3 sequence (DNA): TGTGCCAGCAGTAAAGGAGGGAATAACTATGGCTACACCTTC.

The gene calls are TRBV30 and TRBJ1-4, with 11 bases fitting TRBD1. The CDR3 runs to 15 residues. With V trimmed by 1 base and J by 7 bases, 5 bases remained unmatched. From germline, CDR1 is GTSNPN and CDR2 SVGIG (reference sequence). CDR3 sequence (DNA): TGTGCCTGGAGTGCCCGGACAGGGGGCTTTGAAAAACTGTTTTTT. It codes for CAWSARTGGFEKLFF.

The chain uses TRBV6-2 or TRBV6-3 and TRBJ2-3, with D perhaps TRBD1 (5 bases). The germline V and J ends were trimmed by 4 bases and 4 bases, with 12 bases remaining between them. This CDR3 comprises 14 residues. Germline CDR1 reads MNHEY; CDR2 reads SVGEGT. CDR3 residues: CASSSTASPDTQYF. The CDR3 DNA follows: TGTGCCAGCAGTTCGACAGCATCCCCAGATACGCAGTATTTT.

The chain joins TRBV27 to TRBJ1-2; no clear D gene. Trimming cost V 6 bases and J 2 bases, with 19 bases left between them. The germline CDR1 and CDR2 sequences are MNHEY and SMNVEV (reference sequence). This CDR3 region has 16 residues. CDR3 region: CASRWLSGLGNYGYTF. The CDR3 DNA reads TGTGCCAGCAGATGGCTCAGCGGCCTGGGGAACTATGGCTACACCTTC.

The genes are TRBV28 and TRBJ1-3; 8 positions agree with TRBD1. CDR1 MDHEN and CDR2 SYDVKM come from the germline V gene. With V trimmed by 5 bases and J by 0 bases, 9 bases remained unmatched. This CDR3 has 17 amino acids. The CDR3 nucleotides are TGTGCCAGCAGTCCCTGGACAGGGATAAGCTCTGGAAACACCATATATTTT. Translating gives CASSPWTGISSGNTIYF.

This chain joins TRBV6-5 and TRBJ1-4, with D maybe TRBD1 (5 bases). The germline V and J ends were trimmed by 4 bases and 4 bases, with 13 bases remaining between them. Germline V gene sequence: CDR1 MNHEY, CDR2 SVGAGI. The CDR3 is made up of 15 amino acids. In DNA form, the CDR3 reads TGTGCCAGCAGTTCCATGACAGCCAATAATGAAAAACTGTTTTTT. Its protein is CASSSMTANNEKLFF.

For this clone: An end of the junction does not agree with germline; a read error may underlie this. V and J are TRBV29-1 and TRBJ2-4; D unclear. The CDR3 has 12 amino acids. The germline V gene encodes CDR1 SQVTM and CDR2 ANQGSEA. CDR3: CSVEDSVTPQSF. CDR3 DNA: TGCAGCGTTGAAGATAGTGTGACTCCTCAGAGCTTC.

The chain employs TRBV5-4 and TRBJ1-4; D is perhaps TRBD1 (5 bases). The germline V gene has CDR1 SGHNT and CDR2 YYREEE (reference sequence). This CDR3 spans 14 amino acids. V lost 1 base and J 1 base, leaving 5 bases between the germline ends. Written as DNA, the CDR3 is TGTGCCAGCAGCTTGCAGGGAACTAATGAAAAACTGTTTTTT. This gives the protein CASSLQGTNEKLFF.

The rearrangement uses TRBV10-3 and TRBJ2-7; TRBD1 matches 9 bases. The CDR3 has 13 residues. Germline V CDR1 and CDR2: ENHRY, SYGVKD. V was clipped by 7 bases and J by 5 bases; unmatched bases: 6. This CDR3 reads CAIKPGQGDEQYF. CDR3 DNA sequence: TGTGCCATCAAACCGGGACAGGGCGACGAGCAGTACTTC.

The chain couples TRBV4-3 to TRBJ2-3; the D gene is possibly TRBD2 (6 bases). V was pared by 1 base and J by 0 bases, with 8 bases between. Germline V CDR1 and CDR2: LGHNA, YSLEER. The CDR3 covers 15 residues. In nucleotides, the CDR3 is TGCGCCAGCAGCCAAGCTGGGGGGAGCACAGATACGCAGTATTTT. Translating gives CASSQAGGSTDTQYF.

This clone was recorded a few times. One junction end disagrees with the germline gene, perhaps due to a read error. V and J are TRBV13 and TRBJ2-7; maybe TRBD1 (6 bases). The CDR3 spans 12 residues. Germline assignment: CDR1 PRHDT and CDR2 FYEKMQ (reference sequence). The CDR3 is CASSHGDIIHDF. CDR3 DNA sequence: TGTGCCAGCAGTCACGGGGACATCATCCATGACTTC.

On this clone: Possible read error: a much larger clone is one base away. CDR3 bases: TGTGCCAGCAGCCAAGACAGGGTCACCGGGGAGCTGTTTTTT. It codes for CASSQDRVTGELFF. This rearrangement joins TRBV14 to TRBJ2-2; perhaps TRBD1 as D (5 bases). Trimming pared 0 bases from V and 4 bases from J, leaving 6 bases between. Germline loops: CDR1 SGHDN, CDR2 FVKESK. The CDR3 spans 14 residues.

J is TRBJ2-5 and V is TRBV5-5; D not certain. Germline V gene lookup returns CDR1 SGHKS and CDR2 YYEKEE (reference sequence). The CDR3 spans 13 residues. The V end was cut by 8 bases, the J end by 0 bases, with 11 bases between. The CDR3 DNA follows: TGTGCCAGTAAACAGAACCACCAAGAGACCCAGTACTTC. Translated: CASKQNHQETQYF.

This chain connects TRBV28 to TRBJ1-1, with 8 bases matching TRBD1. The CDR3 extends over 15 amino acids. Germline-derived CDR1 and CDR2 are MDHEN and SYDVKM. V gave up 6 bases and J gave up 0 bases; unmatched junction bases: 6. Written as DNA, the CDR3 is TGTGCCAGCAGGTCCGACAGGGGACTGAACACTGAAGCTTTCTTT. This translates into CASRSDRGLNTEAFF.